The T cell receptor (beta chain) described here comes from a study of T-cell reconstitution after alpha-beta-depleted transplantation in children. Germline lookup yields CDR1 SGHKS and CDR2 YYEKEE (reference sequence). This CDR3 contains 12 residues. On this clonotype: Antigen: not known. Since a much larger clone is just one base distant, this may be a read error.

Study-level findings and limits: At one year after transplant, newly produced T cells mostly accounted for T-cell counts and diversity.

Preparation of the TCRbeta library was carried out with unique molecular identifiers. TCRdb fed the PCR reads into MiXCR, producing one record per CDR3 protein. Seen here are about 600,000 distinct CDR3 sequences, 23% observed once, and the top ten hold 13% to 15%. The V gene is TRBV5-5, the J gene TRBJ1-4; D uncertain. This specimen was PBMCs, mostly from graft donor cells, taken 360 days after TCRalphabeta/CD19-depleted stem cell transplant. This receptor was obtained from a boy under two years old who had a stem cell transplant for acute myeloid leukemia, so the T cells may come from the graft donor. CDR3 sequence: CASSLESEKMFF. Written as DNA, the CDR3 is TGTGCCAGCAGCTTGGAAAGCGAAAAAATGTTTTTT.